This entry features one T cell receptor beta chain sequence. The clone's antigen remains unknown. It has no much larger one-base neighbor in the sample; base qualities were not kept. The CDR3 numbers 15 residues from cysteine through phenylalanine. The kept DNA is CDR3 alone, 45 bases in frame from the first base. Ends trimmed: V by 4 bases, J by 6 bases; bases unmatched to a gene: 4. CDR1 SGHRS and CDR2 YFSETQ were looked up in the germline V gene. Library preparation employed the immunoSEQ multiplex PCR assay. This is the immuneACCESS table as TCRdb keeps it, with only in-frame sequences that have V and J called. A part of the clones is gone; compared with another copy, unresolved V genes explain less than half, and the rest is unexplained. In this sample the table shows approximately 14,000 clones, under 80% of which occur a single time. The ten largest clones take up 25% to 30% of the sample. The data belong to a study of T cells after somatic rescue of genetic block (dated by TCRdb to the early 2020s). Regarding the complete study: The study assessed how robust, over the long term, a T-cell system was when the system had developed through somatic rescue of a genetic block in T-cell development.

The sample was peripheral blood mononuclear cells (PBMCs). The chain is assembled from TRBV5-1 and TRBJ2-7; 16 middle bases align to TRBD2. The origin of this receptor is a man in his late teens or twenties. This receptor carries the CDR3 CASSLGTSGRVEQYF. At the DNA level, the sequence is TGCGCCAGCAGCCTCGGGACTAGCGGGAGGGTCGAGCAGTACTTC.